The 30 T cell receptor beta chains below all came from one sample that was sequenced in a study of OX40 agonist ivuxolimab in advanced cancers. Sequenced by immunoSEQ multiplex PCR; TCRdb stores in-frame clones only, minus some. Among around 64,000 clones, 80% to 90% were seen once, and the ten largest hold 0.3% to 0.4%. The sample here was CD4+ or CD8+ T cells sorted from blood, taken in a trial of the OX40 agonist ivuxolimab. These receptors came from an adult with an advanced solid tumor such as melanoma, head and neck, liver or kidney cancer.

V and J are TRBV11-2 and TRBJ1-1; 10 nucleotides match TRBD1. Germline assignment: CDR1 SGHAT and CDR2 FQNNGV. Germline trimming cut 5 bases from V and 5 bases from J; bases unmatched to any gene: 8. This CDR3 comprises 15 residues. CDR3 region: CASSPQTGGSTEAFF. As DNA, the CDR3 is TGTGCCAGCAGCCCACAGACAGGGGGCTCGACTGAAGCTTTCTTT.

With regard to this clone: One end of the junction varies from germline; a read error may be responsible. V usage is TRBV29-1 and J usage is TRBJ1-2; a weak D match, TRBD1 (5 bases). Germline V gene lookup returns CDR1 SQVTM and CDR2 ANQGSEA. The CDR3 has 12 residues. CDR3 nucleotides: TGCAGCGTTGAAAAACCCGACAGCCTCGCCGCCTTC. This sequence encodes CSVEKPDSLAAF.

The CDR3 region is CASSHYGETQYF. The CDR3 DNA reads TGTGCCAGCAGCCACTATGGGGAGACCCAGTACTTC. This chain uses TRBV7-2 with TRBJ2-5, with D hard to call. V dropped 5 bases and J dropped 5 bases, with 9 bases sitting between them. Germline V gene lookup returns CDR1 SGHTA and CDR2 FQGNSA. The CDR3 consists of 12 residues.

V gene TRBV11-2 combines with J gene TRBJ2-7, with no clear D. V was shortened by 1 base and J by 4 bases, with 11 bases between the two germline ends. Germline V gene lookup returns CDR1 SGHAT and CDR2 FQNNGV. The CDR3 sequence is 14 residues long. The CDR3 nucleotides read TGTGCCAGCAGCTTAGGAAGGGCAGTTTACGAGCAGTACTTC. It codes for CASSLGRAVYEQYF.

The CDR3 nucleotides read TGTGCCAGCAGTCTTCAGGGGGCGGCTGAAGCTTTCTTT. It codes for CASSLQGAAEAFF. V usage is TRBV28 and J usage is TRBJ1-1; TRBD1 matches at 8 bases. V gave up 5 bases and J gave up 6 bases; unmatched junction bases: 5. The germline CDR1 and CDR2 sequences are MDHEN and SYDVKM. The CDR3 loop spans 13 amino acids.

The chain combines TRBV13 with TRBJ1-1, with D unclear. The CDR3 covers 14 residues. Germline CDR1 is PRHDT and CDR2 is FYEKMQ (reference sequence). The germline V and J ends were trimmed by 5 bases and 6 bases, with 16 bases remaining between them. The chain's CDR3 is CASSRGRPIAEAFF. The CDR3 DNA is TGTGCCAGCAGCCGAGGACGCCCTATCGCTGAAGCTTTCTTT.

The chain joins TRBV5-5 to TRBJ1-5; D ambiguous. Deletions cut 2 bases from V and 6 bases from J, with 6 bases between. The germline V gene encodes CDR1 SGHKS and CDR2 YYEKEE (reference sequence). The CDR3 sequence is 12 residues long. CDR3 sequence: CASSFPGQPQHF. CDR3 nucleotides: TGTGCCAGCAGCTTCCCAGGTCAGCCCCAGCATTTT.

This clone was detected once. The V and J genes are TRBV9 and TRBJ1-2; TRBD1 is a possible D gene (6 bases). CDR1 is SGDLS and CDR2 is YYNGEE in the germline V gene. This CDR3 spans 14 amino acids. V lost 7 bases and J 2 bases, leaving 15 bases between the germline ends. CDR3 sequence: CASSVSGANYGYTF. DNA of the CDR3: TGTGCCAGCTCCGTGTCGGGGGCAAACTATGGCTACACCTTC.

V is TRBV11-2 and J is TRBJ2-5; D gene uncertain. CDR1 and CDR2 (germline): SGHAT, FQNNGV. V gave up 3 bases and J gave up 0 bases, with 2 bases separating them. This CDR3 spans 12 amino acids. The CDR3 protein is CASSFDQETQYF. Written as DNA, the CDR3 is TGTGCCAGCAGCTTTGACCAAGAGACCCAGTACTTC.

This rearrangement joins TRBV5-1 to TRBJ2-7; 8 nucleotides line up with TRBD1. The length of the CDR3 is 18 residues. The ends lost 4 bases at V and 0 bases at J; junction bases unmatched: 15. Germline V gene lookup returns CDR1 SGHRS and CDR2 YFSETQ. The CDR3 sequence: CASSKNRLQGGFSYEQYF. The CDR3 DNA reads as TGCGCCAGCAGCAAGAACCGATTACAGGGGGGCTTCTCCTACGAGCAGTACTTC.

The rearrangement uses TRBV6-1 and TRBJ2-3; D is unclear. This CDR3 region has 13 residues. In germline, CDR1 is MNHNS, CDR2 SASEGT. Trimming took off 2 bases at V and 6 bases at J, with 9 bases between the two ends. CDR3 region: CASSERMGDTQYF. CDR3 bases: TGTGCCAGCAGTGAAAGGATGGGGGATACGCAGTATTTT.

The V gene is TRBV5-1, the J gene TRBJ2-7, with D possibly matching TRBD2 (5 bases). The V end was cut by 0 bases, the J end by 4 bases, with 14 bases between. Germline lookup yields CDR1 SGHRS and CDR2 YFSETQ. The CDR3 is made up of 15 amino acids. The CDR3: CASSLGVASPYEQYF. The CDR3 DNA sequence: TGCGCCAGCAGCTTGGGGGTAGCGAGTCCGTACGAGCAGTACTTC.

The sample holds a few counts of this clone. This chain links TRBV27 with TRBJ2-7; TRBD2 aligns across 7 bases. V lost 4 bases to trimming and J lost 3 bases; unmatched junction nucleotides: 6. This CDR3 is built from 14 residues. The germline V gene has CDR1 MNHEY and CDR2 SMNVEV (reference sequence). CDR3 DNA sequence: TGTGCCAGCAGTTCGCTAGCGGAACACTACGAGCAGTACTTC. Amino acid sequence: CASSSLAEHYEQYF.

The rearrangement joins TRBV30 to TRBJ1-6, with a weak D call TRBD1 (5 bases). The CDR3 is 15 amino acids. V dropped 2 bases and J dropped 6 bases, with 14 bases sitting between them. Looked up from germline, CDR1 is GTSNPN and CDR2 is SVGIG (reference sequence). The DNA of the CDR3 is TGTGCCTGGAGTTCGAAGGGGCGAGGTAATTCACCCCTCCACTTT. This gives the protein CAWSSKGRGNSPLHF.

This clone has only one observation. The chain uses TRBV6-5 and TRBJ2-7; perhaps TRBD1 as D (6 bases). Germline loops: CDR1 MNHEY, CDR2 SVGAGI. The V end lost 5 bases, the J end lost 2 bases, and 13 bases lay between the germline ends. The CDR3 runs to 14 residues. CDR3 DNA: TGTGCCAGCAGTCCCCGGGACACGACCTACGAGCAGTACTTC. It codes for CASSPRDTTYEQYF.

This clone has just a few counts. J is TRBJ2-3 and V is TRBV28, with unresolved D. Trimming shortened V by 6 bases and J by 4 bases, and 11 bases separated the two germline ends. This CDR3 has 13 residues. CDR1 is MDHEN, CDR2 SYDVKM, per germline. This CDR3 reads CASSPQPADTQYF. As DNA, the CDR3 is TGTGCCAGCAGCCCCCAGCCGGCAGATACGCAGTATTTT.

The chain links TRBV5-1 to TRBJ2-5, with TRBD2 matching 9 bases. The CDR3 consists of 13 residues. The germline CDR1 and CDR2 sequences are SGHRS and YFSETQ. Trimming cost V 6 bases and J 5 bases; bases outside gene matches: 5. The CDR3 is CASNSGRAETQYF. DNA for the CDR3: TGCGCCAGCAATAGCGGGAGAGCGGAGACCCAGTACTTC.

There are a few counts of this clone. This chain's CDR3 is CASSSGGDMNTEAFF. CDR3 coding DNA: TGTGCCAGCAGCTCAGGGGGAGACATGAACACTGAAGCTTTCTTT. V and J are TRBV7-9 and TRBJ1-1; 7 positions agree with TRBD1. The germline V gene encodes CDR1 SEHNR and CDR2 FQNEAQ (reference sequence). CDR3 length: 15 amino acids. V lost 4 bases to trimming and J lost 0 bases; unmatched junction nucleotides: 5.

The chain employs TRBV28 and TRBJ1-1, with a possible D match to TRBD1 (6 bases). Germline CDR1 and CDR2: MDHEN and SYDVKM. The CDR3 extends over 17 amino acids. Between the trimmed V and J ends, which lost 5 bases and 0 bases, there was a span of 19 bases. As DNA, the CDR3 is TGTGCCAGCAGTGCCCGATCGGGGGCGGAAGTGAACACTGAAGCTTTCTTT. Encoded protein: CASSARSGAEVNTEAFF.

The chain links TRBV29-1 to TRBJ2-3; 9 positions agree with TRBD2. V shed 6 bases, J shed 2 bases, and the junction held 9 bases outside the gene matches. Germline CDR1 reads SQVTM; CDR2 reads ANQGSEA. There are 15 residues in the CDR3. CDR3 sequence: CSVTGTSRVTDTQYF. In DNA form, the CDR3 reads TGCAGCGTCACCGGGACTAGCAGGGTCACAGATACGCAGTATTTT.

The V and J genes are TRBV5-1 and TRBJ1-2, with D perhaps matching TRBD1 (6 bases). CDR1 SGHRS and CDR2 YFSETQ come from the germline V gene. V lost 1 base to trimming and J lost 8 bases, with 30 bases between them. The CDR3 totals 19 residues. The CDR3, as DNA: TGCGCCAGCAGCTTGACCCCGGGGCAGGGACATAGTGGGGTGCGAGGCTACACCTTC. Protein sequence: CASSLTPGQGHSGVRGYTF.

The chain recombines TRBV19 with TRBJ1-5; TRBD1 might be the D (5 bases). The germline CDR1 and CDR2 sequences are LNHDA and SQIVND (reference sequence). This CDR3 is 14 amino acids long. V was cut by 6 bases and J by 6 bases, with 15 bases left in between. CDR3 sequence reads: CASSRETVRQPQHF. The CDR3 region has the DNA TGTGCCAGTAGCCGGGAGACAGTACGTCAGCCCCAGCATTTT.

The rearrangement links TRBV18 to TRBJ2-3; D is unresolved. The germline V and J ends were trimmed by 2 bases and 2 bases, with 17 bases remaining between them. Germline V gene sequence: CDR1 KGHSH, CDR2 LQKENI. The CDR3 sequence is 17 residues long. The CDR3 region has the DNA TGTGCCAGCTCACCAAGGGTGACACAAGGAGTCACAGATACGCAGTATTTT. It codes for CASSPRVTQGVTDTQYF.

This chain joins TRBV7-2 and TRBJ2-7; D is unclear. V shed 1 base and J shed 4 bases, with 8 bases lying between them. The germline gives CDR1 SGHTA, CDR2 FQGNSA. The CDR3 runs to 13 residues. The CDR3 sequence: CASSLGGFYEQYF. The CDR3 DNA reads TGTGCCAGCAGCTTAGGGGGATTTTACGAGCAGTACTTC. Using reference TRBV7-2 and TRBJ2-7 for the parts outside the CDR3, the full variable domain is GAGVSQSPSNKVTEKGKDVELRCDPISGHTALYWYRQSLGQGLEFLIYFQGNSAPDKSGLPSDRFSAERTGGSVSTLTIQRTQQEDSAVYLCASSLGGFYEQYFGPGTRLTVT.

The chain uses TRBV5-4 and TRBJ2-2; 8 bases match TRBD1. Per germline, CDR1 SGHNT and CDR2 YYREEE (reference sequence). The CDR3 sequence is 15 residues long. J was trimmed by 1 base and V by 5 bases; bases with no gene match: 4. In nucleotides, the CDR3 is TGTGCCAGCAGTCAGGGGGCACTGAACACCGGGGAGCTGTTTTTT. Its protein product is CASSQGALNTGELFF.

The chain has TRBV7-9 and TRBJ2-7; 10 positions match TRBD1. The trim removed 1 base at V and 0 bases at J, leaving 9 bases unmatched. The CDR3 contains 18 residues. CDR1 and CDR2 (germline): SEHNR, FQNEAQ (reference sequence). Written as DNA, the CDR3 is TGTGCCAGCAGCTTAGAAGAGTGGGGGACAGGGGCCTCCTACGAGCAGTACTTC. This gives the protein CASSLEEWGTGASYEQYF.

CDR3 bases: TGCGCCAGCAGCCAAGAGCTAGCGGGAGGGCTGGAGACCCAGTACTTC. It encodes CASSQELAGGLETQYF. The chain links TRBV4-3 to TRBJ2-5, with 12 bases that match TRBD2. The CDR3 loop spans 16 amino acids. Losses at the gene ends were 0 bases for V and 5 bases for J; bases not matched to a gene: 4. Per germline, CDR1 LGHNA and CDR2 YSLEER.

There are a few counts of this clone. The chain links TRBV18 to TRBJ1-4; 7 nucleotides agree with TRBD1. Germline V lookup: CDR1 KGHSH, CDR2 LQKENI. The V gene end was trimmed by 0 bases and the J gene end by 4 bases; junction bases not matched to a gene: 5. This CDR3 is built from 16 residues. CDR3 nucleotide sequence: TGTGCCAGCTCACCACCATGGGACAGAATTAATGAAAAACTGTTTTTT. It translates to CASSPPWDRINEKLFF.

The chain links TRBV7-9 to TRBJ2-1; possible D gene TRBD2, 6 bases. This CDR3 is built from 16 residues. Germline V gene lookup returns CDR1 SEHNR and CDR2 FQNEAQ (reference sequence). V was shortened by 5 bases and J by 2 bases, with 16 bases between the two germline ends. CDR3 sequence: CASSPPGTPPYNEQFF. In DNA, the CDR3 is TGTGCCAGCAGCCCACCCGGGACTCCTCCCTACAATGAGCAGTTCTTC.

The chain carries TRBV6-1 and TRBJ2-7; D gene ambiguous. The ends were cut back, 6 bases at V and 3 bases at J, with 3 bases in the middle. Germline lookup yields CDR1 MNHNS and CDR2 SASEGT. There are 10 residues in the CDR3. The CDR3 here is CASRDYEQYF. Written as DNA, the CDR3 is TGTGCCAGCAGAGACTACGAGCAGTACTTC.